These 5 T cell receptor beta chains originate from one sample sequenced in a study of T-cell reconstitution after alpha-beta-depleted transplantation in children. Molecular barcoding with unique molecular identifiers was used for the TCRbeta library. TCRdb passed the PCR reads through MiXCR, listing each CDR3 protein once. Counted here are just over 350,000 distinct CDR3 sequences, about an eighth occurring once; the ten biggest clones make up roughly 4.3%. The material was PBMCs, obtained from the stem cell graft. These receptors all stem from a human donor who donated a stem cell graft to a child with Fanconi anemia.

The chain combines TRBV24-1 with TRBJ2-1; D ambiguous. CDR1 is KGHDR and CDR2 is SFDVKD in the germline V gene. V was cut by 7 bases and J by 1 base, with 10 bases left in between. CDR3 size: 14 residues. The CDR3 nucleotides are TGTGCCACCAGGGGGATTGGTTCCTACAATGAGCAGTTCTTC. It translates to CATRGIGSYNEQFF.

This clonotype has at least ten counts. This sequence joins TRBV28 and TRBJ2-1; D might be TRBD1 (6 bases). The CDR3 totals 13 residues. CDR1 and CDR2 (germline): MDHEN, SYDVKM. V lost 2 bases to trimming and J lost 6 bases, with 8 bases between them. CDR3 sequence (DNA): TGTGCCAGCAGTTTAGAACAGGGCAATGAGCAGTTCTTC. Its translation: CASSLEQGNEQFF.

This clonotype was observed a few times. The junction and the germline gene differ at one end; a read error may be behind it. This chain joins TRBV5-6 and TRBJ2-3, with 8 bases fitting TRBD2. Germline V CDR1 and CDR2: SGHDT, YYEEEE. The CDR3 covers 14 residues. CDR3 loop: CASSLTSGSHTRNF. The CDR3 DNA is TGTGCCAGCAGCTTGACTAGCGGAAGCCACACCCGGAATTTT. The full variable domain, its missing parts supplied by reference TRBV5-6 and TRBJ2-3, is DAGVTQSPTHLIKTRGQQVTLRCSPKSGHDTVSWYQQALGQGPQFIFQYYEEEERQRGNFPDRFSGHQFPNYSSELNVNALLLGDSALYLCASSLTSGSHTRNFGPGTRLTVL.

This clonotype showed up many times. The rearrangement joins TRBV13 to TRBJ2-1, with 8 bases aligning to TRBD1. The CDR3 is 15 residues long. The germline V gene has CDR1 PRHDT and CDR2 FYEKMQ (reference sequence). Unmatched junction bases numbered 5, after V lost 5 bases and J lost 2 bases. DNA for the CDR3: TGTGCCAGCAGCCTTTTGGGACAGGCCTACAATGAGCAGTTCTTC. As protein: CASSLLGQAYNEQFF.

The chain couples TRBV29-1 to TRBJ1-2, with 9 bases that match TRBD1. Germline V gene sequence: CDR1 SQVTM, CDR2 ANQGSEA. The V and J ends lost 6 bases and 5 bases, in that order; junction bases with no gene match: 19. There are 17 residues in the CDR3. As DNA, the CDR3 is TGCAGCGTACATTGGAAGTCCGGGACAGGGAGAGGGTATGGCTACACCTTC. As protein: CSVHWKSGTGRGYGYTF. Based on the CDR3 plus reference TRBV29-1 and TRBJ1-2, the full variable domain is SAVISQKPSRDICQRGTSLTIQCQVDSQVTMMFWYRQQPGQSLTLIATANQGSEATYESGFVIDKFPISRPNLTFSTLTVSNMSPEDSSIYLCSVHWKSGTGRGYGYTFGSGTRLTVV.